The 8 T cell receptor beta chains in this list originate from one sample, sequenced in a study of shared clonotypes between healthy human individuals. Naive CD8 cells comprised CD45RO-negative, CCR7-positively selected cells, excluding terminally differentiated effector memory CD45RA+ cells. Profiling relied on immunoSEQ multiplex PCR, and the TCRdb table lists in-frame clones only, not all of them. The sample includes roughly 2,000,000 clones, 85% to 95% of them seen just once. The source material was naive CD8+ T cells sorted from blood. These receptors originate from a man between 18 and 35 years old in good health.

The chain recombines TRBV27 with TRBJ2-2, with a tentative D call TRBD2 (5 bases). The CDR3 sequence is 14 residues long. Trimming removed 6 bases at V and 6 bases at J, with 14 bases between. Germline assignment: CDR1 MNHEY and CDR2 SMNVEV (reference sequence). CDR3 nucleotides: TGTGCCAGCAGAGAGGGCCCGGCTTCCGGGGAGCTGTTTTTT. It translates to CASREGPASGELFF.

V and J are TRBV11-2 and TRBJ2-2; 8 positions match TRBD1. Germline V gene data show CDR1 as SGHAT and CDR2 as FQNNGV. The V gene end was trimmed by 0 bases and the J gene end by 3 bases; junction bases not matched to a gene: 3. CDR3 length: 16 amino acids. CDR3 in DNA: TGTGCCAGCAGCTTAGACAGGGGGCCGGACACCGGGGAGCTGTTTTTT. This translates into CASSLDRGPDTGELFF. The full variable domain, completed using reference TRBV11-2 and TRBJ2-2, is EAGVAQSPRYKIIEKRQSVAFWCNPISGHATLYWYQQILGQGPKLLIQFQNNGVVDDSQLPKDRFSAERLKGVDSTLKIQPAKLEDSAVYLCASSLDRGPDTGELFFGEGSRLTVL.

This sequence joins TRBV4-1 and TRBJ2-7, with 7 bases matching TRBD2. CDR1 is MGHRA, CDR2 YSYEKL, per germline. With V trimmed by 5 bases and J by 0 bases, 10 bases remained unmatched. The CDR3 is made up of 16 amino acids. The CDR3 bases are TGCGCCAGCAGCAAAGCGGGGTTACCTAGCTCCTACGAGCAGTACTTC. Translated, it gives CASSKAGLPSSYEQYF.

The V and J genes are TRBV2 and TRBJ2-3; D gene ambiguous. The germline gives CDR1 SNHLY, CDR2 FYNNEI. Trimming stripped 3 bases from V and 0 bases from J, with 10 bases between. This CDR3 has 15 amino acids. Written as DNA, the CDR3 is TGTGCCAGCAGTGATGTTGCCTCGAGCACAGATACGCAGTATTTT. Protein sequence: CASSDVASSTDTQYF.

A word on this clone: Different DNA sequences within this sample yield the same CDR3. The chain carries TRBV7-9 and TRBJ2-7; the D is unclear. The V end lost 1 base, the J end lost 1 base, and 5 bases lay between the germline ends. Germline V gives CDR1 SEHNR, CDR2 FQNEAQ (reference sequence). CDR3 size: 13 residues. CDR3 nucleotide sequence: TGTGCCAGCAGCTTAGGAATGTCCTACGAGCAGTACTTC. Translated: CASSLGMSYEQYF.

The rearrangement links TRBV4-1 to TRBJ2-3; TRBD1 or TRBD2 may be the D gene (6 bases each). The germline gives CDR1 MGHRA, CDR2 YSYEKL. CDR3 length equals 16 residues. V shed 1 base and J shed 5 bases, with 16 bases lying between them. The CDR3 bases are TGCGCCAGCAGCCAAGTTTTAGGGGGGCCGGGAGATACGCAGTATTTT. It encodes CASSQVLGGPGDTQYF.

The chain employs TRBV12-5 and TRBJ1-3, with D uncertain. V dropped 5 bases and J dropped 8 bases, with 22 bases sitting between them. Germline V lookup: CDR1 LGHNT, CDR2 FRNRAP. The CDR3 spans 16 residues. Here the CDR3 reads CASGLYPIHPEDTIYF. The CDR3 DNA is TGTGCTAGTGGTCTTTACCCGATCCACCCGGAGGACACCATATATTTT.

V and J are TRBV7-9 and TRBJ1-1, with D tentatively TRBD1 (5 bases). Germline CDR1 and CDR2: SEHNR and FQNEAQ (reference sequence). Deletions cut 5 bases from V and 4 bases from J, with 17 bases between. The CDR3 runs 15 residues. The CDR3 sequence is CASSPTGGVSTEAFF. The DNA of the CDR3 is TGTGCCAGCAGCCCTACGGGGGGGGTTAGCACTGAAGCTTTCTTT. Looking up the rest from reference TRBV7-9 and TRBJ1-1 gives the full variable domain: DTGVSQNPRHKITKRGQNVTFRCDPISEHNRLYWYRQTLGQGPEFLTYFQNEAQLEKSRLLSDRFSAERPKGSFSTLEIQRTEQGDSAMYLCASSPTGGVSTEAFFGQGTRLTVV.